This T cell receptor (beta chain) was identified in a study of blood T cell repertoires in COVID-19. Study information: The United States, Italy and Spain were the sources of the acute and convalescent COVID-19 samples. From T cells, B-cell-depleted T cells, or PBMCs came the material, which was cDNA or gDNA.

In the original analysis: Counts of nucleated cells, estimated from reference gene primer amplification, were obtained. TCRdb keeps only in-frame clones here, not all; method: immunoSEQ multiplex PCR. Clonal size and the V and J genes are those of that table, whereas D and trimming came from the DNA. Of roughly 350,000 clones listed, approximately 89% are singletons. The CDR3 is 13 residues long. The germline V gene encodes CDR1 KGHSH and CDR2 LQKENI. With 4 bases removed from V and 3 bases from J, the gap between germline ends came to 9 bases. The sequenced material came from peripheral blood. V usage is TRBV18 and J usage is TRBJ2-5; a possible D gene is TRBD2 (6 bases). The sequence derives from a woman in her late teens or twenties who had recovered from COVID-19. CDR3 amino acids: CASSRDLKETQYF. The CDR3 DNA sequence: TGTGCCAGCTCACGGGACTTAAAAGAGACCCAGTACTTC.